This TCR beta chain was identified in a study of long-term antiretroviral therapy in people with HIV. Assay version v3.0 of immunoSEQ was used, and it was run at survey level. A target of about 35,000-55,000 T-cell genomes per sample was set for sequencing. This table comes from immunoSEQ multiplex PCR, and its TCRdb copy is limited to in-frame clones, with some not included. The data show about 34,000 clones, 70% to 90% seen once. Regarding the study as a whole: Dominance of pre-ART expanded clones persisted, fluctuating and often declining after ART. Records did not include ART adherence, viral resistance or therapy changes. Diversity rose after ART but stayed below transplant donor controls.

Comment on this clone: No antigen is known for it.

Trimming cost V 5 bases and J 1 base; bases outside gene matches: 2. CDR1 MGHDK and CDR2 SYGVNS come from the germline V gene. The CDR3 is made up of 13 amino acids. This material consisted of unsorted PBMCs, taken 1.1 years after starting antiretroviral therapy. The chain has TRBV25-1 and TRBJ2-7; 7 bases are shared with TRBD1. The sequence came from a man aged 18 to 35 with HIV. CDR3 loop: CASSTGESYEQYF. The CDR3 coding sequence is TGTGCCAGCAGTACAGGGGAGTCCTACGAGCAGTACTTC.